This T cell receptor (beta chain) was identified during a study of blood T cells in healthy people across ages (dated by TCRdb to the mid-2010s). Concerning the study at large: In model experiments, template switching captured roughly one uniquely barcoded TCR beta cDNA molecule for every two T cells. The study measured age-related changes in TCR beta repertoire diversity using deep sequencing normalized with unique cDNA molecular identifiers. Donors were grouped into four age groups: young (average about 15 years), middle-aged (approximately 41), aged (over 55) and long-lived (just over 80). To avoid experimental bias, donors of different ages were spread randomly across the sequencing lanes. For two donors (one aged 18 to 30 and one aged 80 or older), the study analyzed two additional independent replicas of 1 million unique cDNA reads from the same blood draw.

Donors were a few dozen systemically healthy Caucasian individuals from Russia aged roughly 6 to 95 years. Ten milliliters of peripheral blood were drawn from each donor into EDTA-treated Vacutainer tubes. Ficoll-Paque density-gradient centrifugation was used to isolate PBMCs, with at least 6.5 million per sample. Total RNA was extracted from PBMCs with Trizol reagent, with at least 5 micrograms obtained per sample. For every donor, flow cytometry on a PBMC aliquot measured the percentage of naive CD45RAhigh/CD27high T cells. The germline V gene sets CDR1 to SGDLS and CDR2 to YYNGEE. From its cysteine to its phenylalanine, the CDR3 spans 16 amino acids. Of all the DNA, just the CDR3 is kept, 48 bases in frame from base 1. Here V drops 1 base and J drops 5 bases, and the junction holds 6 bases not matched to any gene. The paper as a whole reports these results and caveats: A strong correlation was found between observed TCR beta diversity and the percentage of naive T cells measured by flow cytometry. Observed TCR beta diversity per million T cells fell roughly linearly with age, and a significant reduction was already apparent by age around 44. Compared with the aged group, the long-lived group had more naive CD4+ T cells, fewer expanded clones and increased TCR diversity, suggesting age selection. Since profiling was done on bulk unsorted PBMCs, naive and antigen-experienced compartments could not be conclusively compared. Donor CMV infection status was unknown, potentially confounding age-related changes in expanded clonotypes. Estimates of total diversity based on one million sequenced T cells were regarded as lower bounds and as underestimates.

The library was obtained by 5' RACE. TCRdb lists the instrument as Illumina HiSeq 2500. The second PCR ran for about 7 to 11 cycles and used a J-beta primer mix along with a sample-barcoded 5' primer. A template-switch 5' adaptor carrying 12 random nucleotides introduced a unique molecular identifier onto each TCR beta cDNA molecule. Each sample yielded at least 3 million CDR3-containing paired-end reads. All of the RNA was converted into first-strand cDNA using the Mint cDNA synthesis kit, with a TRBC-specific oligonucleotide serving as the primer. Following uracil-DNA glycosylase treatment, all cDNA underwent a first 18-cycle PCR with the universal primers M1SS and BC2_uni_R. The authors' analysis ran thus. Normalization of each sample was performed by random selection of 1 million high-quality reads, each carrying a distinct molecular identifier. Reads sharing molecular identifiers were discarded rather than binned into consensus sequences. CDR3 identification, clonotype clustering and error correction used MiTCR with a Q25 quality threshold and the strictest error-elimination algorithm. Lower-bound total TCR beta diversity was estimated with a nonparametric unseen species model using Euler transformation. Through fastp at Q25 and MiXCR, TCRdb rebuilt clones from the public reads, retaining in-frame beta chains. Each CDR3 protein appears once, grouped with its most common genes and DNA. TCRdb, not the authors, supplied the V and J calls. For this sample the table gives 790,000 or so distinct CDR3 sequences, of which approximately 60% were detected only once. Approximately 24% of the sample is in the top ten clones.

With regard to this clonotype: Its antigen is currently not known. Base qualities are not recorded, but no much larger clone differs from it by a single base.

This receptor was taken from a man aged 35 to 55 in good health. The rearrangement joined TRBV9 to TRBJ2-3; 11 bases in the junction line up with TRBD1. The source material was blood. The CDR3 region has the sequence CASSVRTGGIQDTQYF. The bases read TGTGCCAGCAGCGTAAGGACAGGGGGCATCCAAGATACGCAGTATTTT.